The rows below give T cell receptor beta chains drawn from one sample of a study of patients with pleural tuberculosis. Using its own MiXCR run on the reads, TCRdb lists one record per CDR3 protein. The data show under 65,000 distinct CDR3 sequences, less than 9.5% seen once. The receptors originated from a human donor with pleural tuberculosis. Each CDR3 is given with its conserved first and last residue. Fields, in order: V gene, clone size, CDR3 length, J gene, D gene, CDR3 DNA, CDR3 protein. D genes are given only for firm matches. Some rows have no size entry. The others give once, few or many, or a class for an expanded clone.

V gene: TRBV24-1
clone size: many
CDR3 length: 15
J gene: TRBJ2-2
D gene: TRBD2
CDR3 DNA: TGTGCCACCAGTGACCGAAGCGGGAATCCCGGGGAGCTGTTTTTT
CDR3 protein: CATSDRSGNPGELFF

V gene: TRBV11-2
clone size: many
CDR3 length: 15
J gene: TRBJ1-1
D gene: NA
CDR3 DNA: TGTGCCAGCAGCTTAGGAGATTGGGGAGGCACTGAAGCTTTCTTT
CDR3 protein: CASSLGDWGGTEAFF

V gene: TRBV29-1
clone size: few
CDR3 length: 15
J gene: TRBJ1-1
D gene: TRBD1
CDR3 DNA: TGCAGCGTTGAACAGGGGGGCTTCATGAACACTGAAGCTTTCTTT
CDR3 protein: CSVEQGGFMNTEAFF

V gene: TRBV28
clone size: many
CDR3 length: 15
J gene: TRBJ1-5
D gene: TRBD1
CDR3 DNA: TGTGCCAGCAGTCGTCAGGGGGTACGCAATCAGCCCCAGCATTTT
CDR3 protein: CASSRQGVRNQPQHF

V gene: TRBV6-1
clone size: NA
CDR3 length: 14
J gene: TRBJ2-7
D gene: TRBD1
CDR3 DNA: TGTGCCAGCAGCGTAACAGGGGGCTCCTACGAGCAGTACTTC
CDR3 protein: CASSVTGGSYEQYF

V gene: TRBV12-3/TRBV12-4
clone size: many
CDR3 length: 15
J gene: TRBJ2-1
D gene: NA
CDR3 DNA: TGTGCCAGCAGTTCCGGGACGCTCTCCTACAATGAGCAGTTCTTC
CDR3 protein: CASSSGTLSYNEQFF

V gene: TRBV24-1
clone size: many
CDR3 length: 13
J gene: TRBJ2-1
D gene: NA
CDR3 DNA: TGTGCCACCGGCCGAGACACCTACAATGAGCAGTTCTTC
CDR3 protein: CATGRDTYNEQFF

V gene: TRBV11-2
clone size: NA
CDR3 length: 15
J gene: TRBJ2-7
D gene: NA
CDR3 DNA: TGTGCCAGCAGCTACGAACTGTCCCTCTCCTACGAGCAGTACTTC
CDR3 protein: CASSYELSLSYEQYF

V gene: TRBV11-2
clone size: many
CDR3 length: 15
J gene: TRBJ1-5
D gene: NA
CDR3 DNA: TGTGCCAGCAGCTTTGGGACGGTTAGCAATCAGCCCCAGCATTTT
CDR3 protein: CASSFGTVSNQPQHF

V gene: TRBV28
clone size: many
CDR3 length: 15
J gene: TRBJ2-7
D gene: NA
CDR3 DNA: TGTGCCAGCCCTAAACCGGGACACTGTAGCTACGAGCAGTACTTC
CDR3 protein: CASPKPGHCSYEQYF

V gene: TRBV15
clone size: many
CDR3 length: 14
J gene: TRBJ1-5
D gene: NA
CDR3 DNA: TGTGCCACCAGCAGAGACCCGGGGGATCAGCCCCAGCATTTT
CDR3 protein: CATSRDPGDQPQHF

V gene: TRBV20-1
clone size: many
CDR3 length: 12
J gene: TRBJ2-5
D gene: NA
CDR3 DNA: TGCAGTGCTAGAAAGGCCCAAGAGACCCAGTACTTC
CDR3 protein: CSARKAQETQYF

V gene: TRBV11-1
clone size: many
CDR3 length: 17
J gene: TRBJ2-3
D gene: TRBD2
CDR3 DNA: TGTGCCAGCAGCTTACCAACCTTGGGACTAAGCACAGATACGCAGTATTTT
CDR3 protein: CASSLPTLGLSTDTQYF

V gene: TRBV12-3/TRBV12-4
clone size: NA
CDR3 length: 13
J gene: TRBJ2-7
D gene: TRBD1
CDR3 DNA: TGTGCCAGCAGTTCGGGTAGCAGGGGGATTAAGTACTTC
CDR3 protein: CASSSGSRGIKYF

V gene: TRBV24-1
clone size: NA
CDR3 length: 15
J gene: TRBJ2-3
D gene: NA
CDR3 DNA: TGTGCCACCCAGATGGCTGGCTCGCACACAGATACGCAGTATTTT
CDR3 protein: CATQMAGSHTDTQYF

V gene: TRBV10-3
clone size: NA
CDR3 length: 15
J gene: TRBJ2-1
D gene: NA
CDR3 DNA: TGTGCCATCAGACTCTCTGTAAGCTCCTACAATGAGCAGTTCTTC
CDR3 protein: CAIRLSVSSYNEQFF

V gene: TRBV12-3/TRBV12-4
clone size: many
CDR3 length: 15
J gene: TRBJ1-1
D gene: TRBD1
CDR3 DNA: TGTGCCAGCAGTTTGAGGGGGCGAGGAGACACTGAAGCTTTCTTT
CDR3 protein: CASSLRGRGDTEAFF

V gene: TRBV11-2
clone size: many
CDR3 length: 17
J gene: TRBJ1-5
D gene: TRBD1
CDR3 DNA: TGTGCCAGCAGCTTAGTTCAGGCGGCACAGGGGAGTCAGCCCCAGCATTTT
CDR3 protein: CASSLVQAAQGSQPQHF

V gene: TRBV12-3/TRBV12-4
clone size: many
CDR3 length: 13
J gene: TRBJ1-6
D gene: NA
CDR3 DNA: TGTGCCACCACGACGAACCTACATTCACCCCTCCACTTT
CDR3 protein: CATTTNLHSPLHF

V gene: TRBV6-1
clone size: many
CDR3 length: 15
J gene: TRBJ2-2
D gene: NA
CDR3 DNA: TGTGCCAGCAGTGCCCCAGGGACGAACACCGGGGAGCTGTTTTTT
CDR3 protein: CASSAPGTNTGELFF

V gene: TRBV11-1
clone size: NA
CDR3 length: 13
J gene: TRBJ2-3
D gene: NA
CDR3 DNA: TGTGCCACTGACGAGTGGAGCACAGATACGCAGTATTTT
CDR3 protein: CATDEWSTDTQYF

V gene: TRBV2
clone size: many
CDR3 length: 13
J gene: TRBJ2-3
D gene: TRBD2
CDR3 DNA: TGTGCCAGCAGTGAATTTGTGACTAGCGGCGCGTATTTT
CDR3 protein: CASSEFVTSGAYF

V gene: TRBV27
clone size: many
CDR3 length: 13
J gene: TRBJ2-5
D gene: NA
CDR3 DNA: TGTGCCAGCAGAAGACAGAGACAAGAGACCCAGTACTTC
CDR3 protein: CASRRQRQETQYF

V gene: TRBV19
clone size: few
CDR3 length: 13
J gene: TRBJ1-2
D gene: NA
CDR3 DNA: TGTGCCAGTACCTCCGGGGTTGACTATGGCTACACCTTC
CDR3 protein: CASTSGVDYGYTF

V gene: TRBV29-1
clone size: many
CDR3 length: 13
J gene: TRBJ2-1
D gene: TRBD2
CDR3 DNA: TGCAGCGTTTTACTAGCGGCCGCTAATGAGCAGTTCTTC
CDR3 protein: CSVLLAAANEQFF

V gene: TRBV30
clone size: few
CDR3 length: 17
J gene: TRBJ1-6
D gene: NA
CDR3 DNA: TGTGCCTGGAGTGCCGCCCAGGACAGCTCCTATAATTCACCCCTCCACTTT
CDR3 protein: CAWSAAQDSSYNSPLHF

V gene: TRBV11-1
clone size: few
CDR3 length: 17
J gene: TRBJ2-5
D gene: NA
CDR3 DNA: TGTGCCAGCAGCTTCGGGAGTTTGAGCGGCTCCCAAGAGACCCAGTACTTC
CDR3 protein: CASSFGSLSGSQETQYF

V gene: TRBV10-3
clone size: many
CDR3 length: 13
J gene: TRBJ2-1
D gene: NA
CDR3 DNA: TGTGCCATCCGGGACTTCAAAGACAATGAGCAGTTCTTC
CDR3 protein: CAIRDFKDNEQFF

V gene: TRBV19
clone size: many
CDR3 length: 13
J gene: TRBJ1-4
D gene: NA
CDR3 DNA: TGTGCCAGTAGTATAGCCGGAACGGGAAAACTGTTTTTT
CDR3 protein: CASSIAGTGKLFF

V gene: TRBV20-1
clone size: many
CDR3 length: 16
J gene: TRBJ2-4
D gene: TRBD1
CDR3 DNA: TGCAGTGCTAGGCCCATGATGAAGACAGGGGCAGACATTCAGTACTTC
CDR3 protein: CSARPMMKTGADIQYF

V gene: TRBV19
clone size: many
CDR3 length: 12
J gene: TRBJ1-1
D gene: NA
CDR3 DNA: TGTGCCAGTAGGAACAGGAACACTGAAGCTTTCTTT
CDR3 protein: CASRNRNTEAFF

V gene: TRBV2
clone size: many
CDR3 length: 14
J gene: TRBJ1-1
D gene: NA
CDR3 DNA: TGTGCCAGCAGTTGGACACCCATGAACACTGAAGCTTTCTTT
CDR3 protein: CASSWTPMNTEAFF

V gene: TRBV6-2/TRBV6-3
clone size: many
CDR3 length: 14
J gene: TRBJ1-1
D gene: NA
CDR3 DNA: TGTGCCAGCAGTTACTCTTGGGTGAACACTGAAGCTTTCTTT
CDR3 protein: CASSYSWVNTEAFF

V gene: TRBV6-1
clone size: few
CDR3 length: 13
J gene: TRBJ2-7
D gene: NA
CDR3 DNA: TGTGCCAGCAGGCCGGACTGGGGCAACGAGCAGTACTTC
CDR3 protein: CASRPDWGNEQYF

V gene: TRBV5-1
clone size: few
CDR3 length: 15
J gene: TRBJ2-1
D gene: TRBD1
CDR3 DNA: TGCGCCAGCAGCCAGGACAGGGTTTCCTACAATGAGCAGTTCTTC
CDR3 protein: CASSQDRVSYNEQFF

V gene: TRBV6-1
clone size: many
CDR3 length: 13
J gene: TRBJ1-2
D gene: TRBD1
CDR3 DNA: TGTGCCAGCAGCACAGGGGCCAACTATGGCTACACCTTC
CDR3 protein: CASSTGANYGYTF

V gene: TRBV2
clone size: few
CDR3 length: 13
J gene: TRBJ2-7
D gene: NA
CDR3 DNA: TGTGCCAGCAGTGACCAGGGGGAGGACGAGCAGTACTTC
CDR3 protein: CASSDQGEDEQYF

V gene: TRBV12-3/TRBV12-4
clone size: NA
CDR3 length: 14
J gene: TRBJ2-5
D gene: NA
CDR3 DNA: TGTGCCAGCAGTTTACAGACCCATCAAGAGACCCAGTACTTC
CDR3 protein: CASSLQTHQETQYF